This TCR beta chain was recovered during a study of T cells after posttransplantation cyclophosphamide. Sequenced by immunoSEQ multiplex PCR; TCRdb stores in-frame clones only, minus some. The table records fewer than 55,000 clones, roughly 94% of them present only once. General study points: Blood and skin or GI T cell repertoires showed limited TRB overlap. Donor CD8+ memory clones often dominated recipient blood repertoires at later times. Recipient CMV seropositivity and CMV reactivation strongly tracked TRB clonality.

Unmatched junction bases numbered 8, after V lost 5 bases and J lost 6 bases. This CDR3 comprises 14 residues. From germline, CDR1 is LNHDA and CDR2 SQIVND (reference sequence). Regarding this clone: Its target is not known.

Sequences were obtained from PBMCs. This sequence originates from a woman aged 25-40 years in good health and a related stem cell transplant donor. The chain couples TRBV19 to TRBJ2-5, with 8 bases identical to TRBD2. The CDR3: CASSRRGAGQTQYF. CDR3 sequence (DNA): TGTGCCAGTAGTCGGCGGGGGGCCGGTCAGACCCAGTACTTC. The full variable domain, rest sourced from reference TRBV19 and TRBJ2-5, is DGGITQSPKYLFRKEGQNVTLSCEQNLNHDAMYWYRQDPGQGLRLIYYSQIVNDFQKGDIAEGYSVSREKKESFPLTVTSAQKNPTAFYLCASSRRGAGQTQYFGPGTRLLVL.